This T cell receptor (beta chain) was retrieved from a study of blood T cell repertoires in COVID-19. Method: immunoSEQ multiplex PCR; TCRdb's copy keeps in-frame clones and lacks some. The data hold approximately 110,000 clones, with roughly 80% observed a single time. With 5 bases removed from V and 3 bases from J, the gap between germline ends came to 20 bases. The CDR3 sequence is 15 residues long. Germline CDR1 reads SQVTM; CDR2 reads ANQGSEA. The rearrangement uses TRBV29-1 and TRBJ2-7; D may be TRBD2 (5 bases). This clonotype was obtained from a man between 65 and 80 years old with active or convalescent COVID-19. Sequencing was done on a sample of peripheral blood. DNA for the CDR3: TGCAGCGTTACCCCCGGGATTGAAAATGGCTACGAGCAGTACTTC. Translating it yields CSVTPGIENGYEQYF.